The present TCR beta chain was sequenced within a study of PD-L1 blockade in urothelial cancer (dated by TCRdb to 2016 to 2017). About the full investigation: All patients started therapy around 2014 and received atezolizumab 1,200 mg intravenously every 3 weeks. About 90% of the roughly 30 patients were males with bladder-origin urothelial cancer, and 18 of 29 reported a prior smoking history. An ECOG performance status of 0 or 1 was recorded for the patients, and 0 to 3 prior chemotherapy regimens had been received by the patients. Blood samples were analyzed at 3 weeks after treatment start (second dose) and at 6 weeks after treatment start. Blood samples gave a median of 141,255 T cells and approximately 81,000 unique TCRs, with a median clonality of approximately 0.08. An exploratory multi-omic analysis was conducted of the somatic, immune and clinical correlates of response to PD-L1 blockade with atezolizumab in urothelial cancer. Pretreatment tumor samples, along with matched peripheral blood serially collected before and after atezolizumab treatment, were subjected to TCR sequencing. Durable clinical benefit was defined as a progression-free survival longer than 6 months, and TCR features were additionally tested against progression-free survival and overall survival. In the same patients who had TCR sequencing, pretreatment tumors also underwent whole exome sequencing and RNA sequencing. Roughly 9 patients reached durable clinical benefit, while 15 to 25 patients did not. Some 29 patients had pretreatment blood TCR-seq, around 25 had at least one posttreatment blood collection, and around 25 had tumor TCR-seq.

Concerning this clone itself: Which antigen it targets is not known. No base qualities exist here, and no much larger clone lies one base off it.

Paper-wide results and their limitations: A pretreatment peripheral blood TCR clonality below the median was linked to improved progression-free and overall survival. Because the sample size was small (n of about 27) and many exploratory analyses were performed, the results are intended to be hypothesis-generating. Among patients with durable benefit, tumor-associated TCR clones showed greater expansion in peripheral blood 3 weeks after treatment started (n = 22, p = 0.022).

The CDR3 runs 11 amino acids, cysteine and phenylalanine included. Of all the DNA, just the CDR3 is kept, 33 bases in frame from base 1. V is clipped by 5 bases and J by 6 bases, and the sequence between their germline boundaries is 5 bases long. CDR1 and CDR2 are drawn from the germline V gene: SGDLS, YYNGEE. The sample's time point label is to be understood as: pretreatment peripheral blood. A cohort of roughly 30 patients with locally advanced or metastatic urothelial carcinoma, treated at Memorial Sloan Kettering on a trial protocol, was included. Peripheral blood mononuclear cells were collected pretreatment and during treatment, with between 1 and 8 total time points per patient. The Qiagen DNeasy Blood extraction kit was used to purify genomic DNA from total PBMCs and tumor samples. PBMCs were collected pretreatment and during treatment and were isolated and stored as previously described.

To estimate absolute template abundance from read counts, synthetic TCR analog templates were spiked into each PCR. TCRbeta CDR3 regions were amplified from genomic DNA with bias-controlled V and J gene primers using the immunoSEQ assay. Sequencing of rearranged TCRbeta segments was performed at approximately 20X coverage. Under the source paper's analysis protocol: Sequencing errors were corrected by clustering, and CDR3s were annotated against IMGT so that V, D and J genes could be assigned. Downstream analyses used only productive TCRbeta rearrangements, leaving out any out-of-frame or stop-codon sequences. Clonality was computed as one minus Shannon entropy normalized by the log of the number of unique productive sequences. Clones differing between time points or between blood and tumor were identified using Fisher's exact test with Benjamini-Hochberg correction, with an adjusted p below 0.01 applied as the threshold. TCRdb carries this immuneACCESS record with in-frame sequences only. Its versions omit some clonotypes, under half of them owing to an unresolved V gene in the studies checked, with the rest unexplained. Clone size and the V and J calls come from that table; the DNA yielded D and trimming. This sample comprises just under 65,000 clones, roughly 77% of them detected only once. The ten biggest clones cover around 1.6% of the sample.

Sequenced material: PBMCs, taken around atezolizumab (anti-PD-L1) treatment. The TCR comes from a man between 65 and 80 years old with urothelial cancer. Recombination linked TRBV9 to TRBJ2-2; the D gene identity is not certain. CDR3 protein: CASRAAGELFF. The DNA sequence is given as TGTGCCAGCAGGGCGGCCGGGGAGCTGTTTTTT.